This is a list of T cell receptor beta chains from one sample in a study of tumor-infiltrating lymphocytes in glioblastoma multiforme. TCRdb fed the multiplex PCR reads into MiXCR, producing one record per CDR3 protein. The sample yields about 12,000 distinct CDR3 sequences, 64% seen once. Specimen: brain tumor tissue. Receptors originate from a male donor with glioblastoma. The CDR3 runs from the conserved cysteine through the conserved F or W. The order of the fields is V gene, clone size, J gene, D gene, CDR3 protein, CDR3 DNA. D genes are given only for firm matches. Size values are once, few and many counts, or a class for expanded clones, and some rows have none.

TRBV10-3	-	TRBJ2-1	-	CAIVESNSGEQFF	TGTGCCATCGTAGAATCTAACTCGGGGGAGCAGTTCTTC
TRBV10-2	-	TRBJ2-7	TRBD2	CASSVSSGMNYEQYF	TGCGCCAGCAGTGTCTCTAGCGGAATGAATTACGAGCAGTACTTC
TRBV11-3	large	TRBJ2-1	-	CASSLVPDEQFF	TGTGCCAGCAGCTTAGTTCCCGATGAGCAGTTCTTC
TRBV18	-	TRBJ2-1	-	CASSSPSGAMYNEQFF	TGTGCCAGCTCATCACCGTCGGGTGCGATGTACAATGAGCAGTTCTTC
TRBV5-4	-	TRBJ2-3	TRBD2	CASSLPGTSDTDTQYF	TGTGCCAGTAGCTTACCAGGGACTAGCGACACAGATACGCAGTATTTT
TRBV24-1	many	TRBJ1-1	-	CATSDWTNTEAFF	TGTGCCACCAGTGATTGGACGAACACTGAAGCTTTCTTT
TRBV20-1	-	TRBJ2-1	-	CSARNRVDYNEQFF	TGCAGTGCTAGGAATCGGGTAGACTACAATGAGCAGTTCTTC
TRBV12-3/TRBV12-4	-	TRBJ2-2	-	CASSYRGGERFF	TGTGCCAGCAGTTATAGGGGCGGGGAGCGGTTTTTT
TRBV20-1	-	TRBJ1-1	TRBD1	CSARVPDRGTEAFF	TGCAGTGCTAGAGTCCCGGACAGGGGCACTGAAGCTTTCTTT
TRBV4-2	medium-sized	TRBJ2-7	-	CASSHLTSYEQYF	TGTGCCAGCAGCCATCTTACAAGTTACGAGCAGTACTTC
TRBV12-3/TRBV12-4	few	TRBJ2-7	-	CASSPTRSEQYF	TGTGCCAGCAGTCCGACTAGAAGCGAGCAGTACTTC